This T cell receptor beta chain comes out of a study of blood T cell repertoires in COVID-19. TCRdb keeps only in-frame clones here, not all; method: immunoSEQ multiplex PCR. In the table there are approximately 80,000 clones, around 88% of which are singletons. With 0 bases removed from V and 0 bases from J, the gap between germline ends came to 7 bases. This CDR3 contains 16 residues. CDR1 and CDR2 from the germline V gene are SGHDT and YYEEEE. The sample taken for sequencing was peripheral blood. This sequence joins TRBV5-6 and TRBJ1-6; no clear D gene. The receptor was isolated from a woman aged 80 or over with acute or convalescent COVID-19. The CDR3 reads CASSLAIISYNSPLHF. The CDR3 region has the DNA TGTGCCAGCAGCTTGGCTATCATCTCCTATAATTCACCCCTCCACTTT.